The present T cell receptor (beta chain) was sequenced within a study of cytomegalovirus exposure and HLA in healthy donors. Trimming took off 0 bases at V and 10 bases at J, with 15 bases between the two ends. This CDR3 contains 15 residues. Germline V gene sequence: CDR1 MGHRA, CDR2 YSYEKL. In the PCR, 60 Vbeta and 13 Jbeta primers were used. The assay was immunoSEQ multiplex PCR, and TCRdb's table has in-frame clones only and misses some. The profile covers about 190,000 clones, with about 77% appearing a single time and around 6% taken by the ten largest. Points on this clone: In the same sample, other DNA sequences code for this CDR3.

The sequence was obtained from a woman in her 30s in good health and CMV-seropositive. The chain combines TRBV4-1 with TRBJ1-4; D is perhaps TRBD1 (5 bases). Specimen: PBMCs. This CDR3 reads CASSQDYRRVGKLFF. For the CDR3, the DNA is TGCGCCAGCAGCCAAGATTACAGGAGGGTAGGAAAACTGTTTTTT.